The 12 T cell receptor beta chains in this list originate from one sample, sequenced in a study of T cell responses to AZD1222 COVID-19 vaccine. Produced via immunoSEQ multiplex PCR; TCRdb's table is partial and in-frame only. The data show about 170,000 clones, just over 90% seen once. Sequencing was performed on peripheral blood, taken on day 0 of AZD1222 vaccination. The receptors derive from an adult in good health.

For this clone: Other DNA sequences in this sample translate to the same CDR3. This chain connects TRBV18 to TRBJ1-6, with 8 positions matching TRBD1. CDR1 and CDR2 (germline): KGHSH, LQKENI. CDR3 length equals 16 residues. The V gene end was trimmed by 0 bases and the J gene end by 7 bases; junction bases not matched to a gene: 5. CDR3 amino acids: CASSPPLGQGNSPLHF. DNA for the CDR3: TGTGCCAGCTCACCACCCCTCGGACAGGGAAATTCACCCCTCCACTTT.

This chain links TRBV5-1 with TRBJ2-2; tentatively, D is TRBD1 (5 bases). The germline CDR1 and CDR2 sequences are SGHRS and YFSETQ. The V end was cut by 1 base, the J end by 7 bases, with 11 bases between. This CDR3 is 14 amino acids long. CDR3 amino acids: CASSLSTASGELFF. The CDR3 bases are TGCGCCAGCAGCTTGTCGACAGCAAGCGGGGAGCTGTTTTTT.

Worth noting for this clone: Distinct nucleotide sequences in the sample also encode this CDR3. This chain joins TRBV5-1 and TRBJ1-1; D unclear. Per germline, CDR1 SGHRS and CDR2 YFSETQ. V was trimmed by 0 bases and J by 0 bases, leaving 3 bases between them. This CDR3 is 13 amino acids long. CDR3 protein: CASSLGMNTEAFF. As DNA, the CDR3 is TGCGCCAGCAGCTTGGGTATGAACACTGAAGCTTTCTTT.

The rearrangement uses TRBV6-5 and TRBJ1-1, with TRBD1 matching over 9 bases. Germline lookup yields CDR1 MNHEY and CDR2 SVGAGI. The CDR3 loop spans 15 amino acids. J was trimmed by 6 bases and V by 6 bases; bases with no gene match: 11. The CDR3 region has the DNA TGTGCCAGCAGACAGGGGGCAGAGTATATCGCTGAAGCTTTCTTT. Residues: CASRQGAEYIAEAFF.

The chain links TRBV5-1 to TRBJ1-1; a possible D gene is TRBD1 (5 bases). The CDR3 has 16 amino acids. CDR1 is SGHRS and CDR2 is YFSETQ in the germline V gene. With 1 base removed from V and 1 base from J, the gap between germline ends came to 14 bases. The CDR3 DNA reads TGCGCCAGCAGCTTGCAGGGTGATGGTACGAACACTGAAGCTTTCTTT. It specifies CASSLQGDGTNTEAFF. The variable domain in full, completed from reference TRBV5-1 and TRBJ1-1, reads KAGVTQTPRYLIKTRGQQVTLSCSPISGHRSVSWYQQTPGQGLQFLFEYFSETQRNKGNFPGRFSGRQFSNSRSEMNVSTLELGDSALYLCASSLQGDGTNTEAFFGQGTRLTVV.

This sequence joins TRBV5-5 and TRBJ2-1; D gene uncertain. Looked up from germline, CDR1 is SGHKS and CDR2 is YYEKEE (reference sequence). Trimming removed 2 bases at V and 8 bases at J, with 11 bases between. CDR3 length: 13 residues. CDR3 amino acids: CASSFWTLDEQFF. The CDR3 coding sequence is TGTGCCAGCAGCTTCTGGACCCTTGATGAGCAGTTCTTC.

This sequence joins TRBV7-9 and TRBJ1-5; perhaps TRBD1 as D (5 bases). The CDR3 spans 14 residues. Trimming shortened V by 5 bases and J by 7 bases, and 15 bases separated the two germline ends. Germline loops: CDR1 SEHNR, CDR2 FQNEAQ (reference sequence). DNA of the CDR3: TGTGCCAGCAGCAAAGGGGTAGATGGGCAGCCCCAGCATTTT. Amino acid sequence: CASSKGVDGQPQHF. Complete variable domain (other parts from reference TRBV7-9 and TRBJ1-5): DTGVSQNPRHKITKRGQNVTFRCDPISEHNRLYWYRQTLGQGPEFLTYFQNEAQLEKSRLLSDRFSAERPKGSFSTLEIQRTEQGDSAMYLCASSKGVDGQPQHFGDGTRLSIL.

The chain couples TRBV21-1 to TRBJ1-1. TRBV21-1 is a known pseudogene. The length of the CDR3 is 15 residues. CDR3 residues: CASSKETGGFTEAFF. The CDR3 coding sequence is TGTGCCAGCAGCAAGGAAACGGGAGGATTCACTGAAGCTTTCTTT.

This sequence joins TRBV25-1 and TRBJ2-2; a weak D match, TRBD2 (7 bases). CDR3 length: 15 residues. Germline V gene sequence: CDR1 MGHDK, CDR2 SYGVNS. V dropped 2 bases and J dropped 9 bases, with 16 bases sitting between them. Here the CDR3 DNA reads TGTGCCAGCAGTGAAATGGGGCGGGGGCACCGGGAGCTGTTTTTT. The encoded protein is CASSEMGRGHRELFF.

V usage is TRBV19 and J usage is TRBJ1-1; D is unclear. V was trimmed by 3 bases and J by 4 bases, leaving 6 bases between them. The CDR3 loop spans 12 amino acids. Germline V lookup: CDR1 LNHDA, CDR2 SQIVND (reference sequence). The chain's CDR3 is CASSIAGTEAFF. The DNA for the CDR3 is TGTGCCAGTAGTATTGCGGGCACTGAAGCTTTCTTT.

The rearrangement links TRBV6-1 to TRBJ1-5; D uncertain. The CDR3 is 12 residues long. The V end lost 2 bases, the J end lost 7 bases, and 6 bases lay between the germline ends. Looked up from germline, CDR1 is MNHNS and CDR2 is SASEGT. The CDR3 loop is CASSESGQPQHF. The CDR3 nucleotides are TGTGCCAGCAGTGAATCGGGGCAGCCCCAGCATTTT.

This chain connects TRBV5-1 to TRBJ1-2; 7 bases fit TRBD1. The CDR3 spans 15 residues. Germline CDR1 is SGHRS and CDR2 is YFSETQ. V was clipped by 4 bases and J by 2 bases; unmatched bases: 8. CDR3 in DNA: TGCGCCAGCAGCGTATACGGGACAGTAAACTATGGCTACACCTTC. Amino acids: CASSVYGTVNYGYTF.